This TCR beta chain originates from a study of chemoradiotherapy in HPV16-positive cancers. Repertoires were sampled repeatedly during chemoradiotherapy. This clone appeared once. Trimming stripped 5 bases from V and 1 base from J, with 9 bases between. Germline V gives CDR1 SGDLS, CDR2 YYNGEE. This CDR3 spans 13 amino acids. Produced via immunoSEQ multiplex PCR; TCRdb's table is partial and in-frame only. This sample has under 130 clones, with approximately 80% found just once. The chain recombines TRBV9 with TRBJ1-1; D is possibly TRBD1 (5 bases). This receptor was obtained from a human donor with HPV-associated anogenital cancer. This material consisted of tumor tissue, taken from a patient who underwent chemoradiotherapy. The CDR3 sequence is CASRRDRNTEAFF. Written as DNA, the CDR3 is TGTGCCAGCAGAAGGGACCGGAACACTGAAGCTTTCTTT. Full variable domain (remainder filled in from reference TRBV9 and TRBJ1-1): DSGVTQTPKHLITATGQRVTLRCSPRSGDLSVYWYQQSLDQGLQFLIQYYNGEERAKGNILERFSAQQFPDLHSELNLSSLELGDSALYFCASRRDRNTEAFFGQGTRLTVV.